The rows below give T cell receptor beta chains drawn from one sample of a study of T cell changes during pregnancy in multiple sclerosis. Repertoires were generated with immunoSEQ multiplex PCR, while TCRdb's copy carries only in-frame clones and drops some. The table shows about 42,000 clones, with around four fifths occurring only once. The sample consisted of CD4+ T cells from peripheral blood mononuclear cells, taken before pregnancy. The receptor set was obtained from a female donor with multiple sclerosis, enrolled in a pregnancy study. CDR3s include the opening cysteine and the closing phenylalanine or tryptophan. Each record gives: D gene, V gene, CDR3 length, J gene, clone size, CDR3 DNA, CDR3 protein. D genes are given only for firm matches. Not every row has a clone size; where given, it reads once, few, many or a size class.

D: TRBD2
V: TRBV30
length: 16
J: TRBJ2-1
size: few
DNA: TGTGCCTGGAGTCGGGGGGGCCTCGACTCCTACAATGAGCAGTTCTTC
CDR3: CAWSRGGLDSYNEQFF

D: TRBD2
V: TRBV19
length: 13
J: TRBJ2-7
size: -
DNA: TGTGCCAGTAGGATTAGCGGGACCCACGAGCAGTACTTC
CDR3: CASRISGTHEQYF

D: TRBD1
V: TRBV19
length: 14
J: TRBJ1-5
size: -
DNA: TGTGCCAGTAGTGACATGGGGACAGAGGGACCCCAGCATTTT
CDR3: CASSDMGTEGPQHF

D: TRBD1
V: TRBV19
length: 14
J: TRBJ1-2
size: -
DNA: TGTGCCAGTAGTCATAACGACAGGGTCCATGGCTACACCTTC
CDR3: CASSHNDRVHGYTF

D: -
V: TRBV20-1
length: 11
J: TRBJ1-2
size: -
DNA: TGCAGTGCTAGGAACAAGTATGGCTACACCTTC
CDR3: CSARNKYGYTF

D: TRBD2
V: TRBV19
length: 16
J: TRBJ2-3
size: -
DNA: TGTGCCAGTTCAGCTCTAGCGGGAGTCGGCACAGATACGCAGTATTTT
CDR3: CASSALAGVGTDTQYF

D: -
V: TRBV5-6
length: 15
J: TRBJ1-1
size: -
DNA: TGTGCCAGCAGCTCTCTGACAAGGATGAACACTGAAGCTTTCTTT
CDR3: CASSSLTRMNTEAFF

D: TRBD1
V: TRBV2
length: 13
J: TRBJ2-5
size: -
DNA: TGTGCCAGCAGCGAACAGGGGCAAGAGACCCAGTACTTC
CDR3: CASSEQGQETQYF

D: TRBD2
V: TRBV30
length: 16
J: TRBJ2-1
size: -
DNA: TGTGCCTGGAGTGAATTGGGACTAGCGTTTAACAATGAGCAGTTCTTC
CDR3: CAWSELGLAFNNEQFF

D: TRBD1
V: TRBV7-2
length: 15
J: TRBJ1-1
size: once
DNA: TGTGCCAGCAGCTTAAATACACAGGGGGGAACTGAAGCTTTCTTT
CDR3: CASSLNTQGGTEAFF

D: -
V: TRBV4-2
length: 15
J: TRBJ2-3
size: -
DNA: TGTGCCAGCAGCCAAGTCCGGGTGTACACAGATACGCAGTATTTT
CDR3: CASSQVRVYTDTQYF

D: -
V: TRBV7-3
length: 18
J: TRBJ2-2
size: few
DNA: TGTGCCAGCAGCTTAACTAACGCTAGACAGCTTAACACCGGGGAGCTGTTTTTT
CDR3: CASSLTNARQLNTGELFF

D: TRBD1
V: TRBV29-1
length: 13
J: TRBJ2-7
size: -
DNA: TGCAGCGTCCTGAGGGACAGTTCCTACGAGCAGTACTTC
CDR3: CSVLRDSSYEQYF

D: TRBD2
V: TRBV6-5
length: 15
J: TRBJ2-7
size: -
DNA: TGTGCCAGCAGCAACCCGGGACTAGCGGCCTACGAGCAGTACTTC
CDR3: CASSNPGLAAYEQYF

D: -
V: TRBV11-2
length: 12
J: TRBJ2-7
size: -
DNA: TGTGCCAGCAGCTTAAGAGGCTACGAGCAGTACTTC
CDR3: CASSLRGYEQYF

D: TRBD1
V: TRBV5-1
length: 15
J: TRBJ2-3
size: -
DNA: TGCGCCAGCAGCCCACAGGGGCTGCGGACAGATACGCAGTATTTT
CDR3: CASSPQGLRTDTQYF

D: -
V: TRBV11-3
length: 18
J: TRBJ2-1
size: -
DNA: TGTGCCAGCAGCTTAGATCAAGGCGGGTCTGCTTCCTACAATGAGCAGTTCTTC
CDR3: CASSLDQGGSASYNEQFF

D: -
V: TRBV19
length: 14
J: TRBJ2-2
size: -
DNA: TGTGCCAGTAGTGACCCAGGGGACACCGGGGAGCTGTTTTTT
CDR3: CASSDPGDTGELFF

D: TRBD2
V: TRBV18
length: 15
J: TRBJ2-7
size: -
DNA: TGTGCCAGCTCACCAGCGGGAGGGCCGGGCTACGAGCAGTACTTC
CDR3: CASSPAGGPGYEQYF

D: -
V: TRBV7-9
length: 15
J: TRBJ1-2
size: -
DNA: TGTGCCAGCAGCCCCTCTAAGGGCGGGAACTATGGCTACACCTTC
CDR3: CASSPSKGGNYGYTF

D: -
V: TRBV9
length: 13
J: TRBJ2-7
size: -
DNA: TGTGCCAGCTCCGGGACACCCTTAACCGAGCAGTACTTC
CDR3: CASSGTPLTEQYF

D: -
V: TRBV7-8
length: 14
J: TRBJ2-5
size: -
DNA: TGTGCCAGCAGCTTAGCTCCGGGGGTCAGGACCCAGTACTTC
CDR3: CASSLAPGVRTQYF

D: TRBD2
V: TRBV2
length: 13
J: TRBJ2-7
size: -
DNA: TGTGCCAGCAGGGCTAGCGGACCTTACGAGCAGTACTTC
CDR3: CASRASGPYEQYF

D: -
V: TRBV18
length: 17
J: TRBJ2-6
size: -
DNA: TGTGCCAGCTCACCACTGTCGACAGACTCTGGGGCCAACGTCCTGACTTTC
CDR3: CASSPLSTDSGANVLTF

D: -
V: TRBV9
length: 13
J: TRBJ1-6
size: -
DNA: TGTGCCAGCAGCGCCACAGGGCGAAAAACCCTCCACTTT
CDR3: CASSATGRKTLHF

D: TRBD2
V: TRBV7-2
length: 17
J: TRBJ2-7
size: -
DNA: TGTGCCAGCAGCGGAGCAATCCGGACTAGCGGGAGCCACGAGCAGTACTTC
CDR3: CASSGAIRTSGSHEQYF

D: TRBD2
V: TRBV7-3
length: 17
J: TRBJ2-1
size: few
DNA: TGTGCCAGCAGCTCCTTATATAGCGGGGGGCCCCACAATGAGCAGTTCTTC
CDR3: CASSSLYSGGPHNEQFF

D: -
V: TRBV19
length: 14
J: TRBJ2-1
size: -
DNA: TGTGCCAGTAGTATATCGGGGACTTACAATGAGCAGTTCTTC
CDR3: CASSISGTYNEQFF

D: -
V: TRBV5-1
length: 16
J: TRBJ2-1
size: -
DNA: TGCGCCAGCAGCTTGGCCTCAGGGGACCCCTACAATGAGCAGTTCTTC
CDR3: CASSLASGDPYNEQFF

D: -
V: TRBV6-5
length: 15
J: TRBJ1-3
size: -
DNA: TGTGCCAGCAGTTACGCGGGGGAGACTGGAAACACCATATATTTT
CDR3: CASSYAGETGNTIYF

D: TRBD1
V: TRBV7-6
length: 16
J: TRBJ1-3
size: -
DNA: TGTGCCAGCAGCTTGAGGACAGGGGGCTCTGGAAACACCATATATTTT
CDR3: CASSLRTGGSGNTIYF